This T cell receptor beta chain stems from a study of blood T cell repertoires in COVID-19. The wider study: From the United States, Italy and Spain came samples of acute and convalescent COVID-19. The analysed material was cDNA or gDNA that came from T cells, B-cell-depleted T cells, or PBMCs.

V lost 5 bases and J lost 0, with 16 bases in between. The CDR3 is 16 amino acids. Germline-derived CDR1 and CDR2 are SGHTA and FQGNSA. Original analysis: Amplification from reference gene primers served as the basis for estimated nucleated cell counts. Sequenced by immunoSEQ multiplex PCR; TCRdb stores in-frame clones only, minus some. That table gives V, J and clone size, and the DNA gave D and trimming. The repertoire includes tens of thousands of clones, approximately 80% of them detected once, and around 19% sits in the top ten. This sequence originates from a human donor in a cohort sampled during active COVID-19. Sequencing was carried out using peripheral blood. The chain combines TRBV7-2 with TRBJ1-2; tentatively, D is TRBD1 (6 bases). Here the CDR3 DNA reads TGTGCCAGCAGCCTCGGGGGGGCAGCTACTAACTATGGCTACACCTTC. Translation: CASSLGGAATNYGYTF.